Listed below are T cell receptor beta chains from one sample, sequenced in a study of Graves' ophthalmopathy and Graves' hyperthyroidism. TCRdb processed the multiplex PCR reads anew with MiXCR; each CDR3 protein has one entry. The sample consists of about 370,000 distinct CDR3 sequences, 17% of them appearing once. Source material: peripheral blood. The receptors originated from an adult woman with stable Graves' hyperthyroidism. Both conserved end residues are part of each CDR3.

j_call cdr3_length v_call cdr3_aa
TRBJ1-3 16 TRBV7-6 CASSLVGRNSGNTIYF
TRBJ2-6 18 TRBV19 CASSIPAGPTSGANVLTF
TRBJ2-7 13 TRBV6-1 CASGGGSLYEQYF
TRBJ2-5 13 TRBV7-3 CASSLYGAETQYF
TRBJ1-1 13 TRBV28 CASRAPPTPEAFF
TRBJ1-1 15 TRBV5-1 CASSLEGTANTEAFF
TRBJ1-1 14 TRBV12-3/TRBV12-4 CASSPSRRATEAFF
TRBJ2-5 17 TRBV7-9 CASSPLGTSGRGETQYF
TRBJ2-7 14 TRBV20-1 CSARLSSRGLEQYF
TRBJ2-2 18 TRBV28 CASSLWIRENPVWGELFF
TRBJ2-4 16 TRBV30 CAWSVSGGRAKNIQYF
TRBJ2-7 15 TRBV6-1 CASNRLAGGPYEQYF
TRBJ2-7 11 TRBV2 CASSEFDEQYF
TRBJ2-3 16 TRBV28 CASSPPARTASDTQYF
TRBJ2-7 16 TRBV7-2 CASSLTRGQGVYEQYF
TRBJ1-2 13 TRBV28 CASREGGLYGYTF
TRBJ1-5 14 TRBV6-1 CASSELWSNQPQHF
TRBJ1-2 13 TRBV6-5 CASSSLAGGGYTF
TRBJ2-7 15 TRBV28 CASSLTSGNLYEQYF
TRBJ1-1 14 TRBV6-1 CASSEARHNTEAFF
TRBJ2-5 12 TRBV18 CASSPEVETQYF
TRBJ1-1 14 TRBV12-3/TRBV12-4 CASRTTGGNTEAFF
TRBJ2-7 13 TRBV2 CASRDRFSYEQYF
TRBJ2-5 10 TRBV29-1 CSVGGTSEYF
TRBJ2-4 11 TRBV18 CASSQGAIQYF
TRBJ1-1 13 TRBV12-3/TRBV12-4 CASSSLGQAEAFF
TRBJ2-7 12 TRBV6-1 CATDSSSYEQYF